The 3 T cell receptor beta chains listed next were all sequenced from one sample in a study of PD-L1 blockade in urothelial cancer. Sequenced by immunoSEQ multiplex PCR; TCRdb stores in-frame clones only, minus some. The profile shows 90,000 to 120,000 clones, approximately 86% of them singletons. The specimen comprised PBMCs, sampled around atezolizumab (anti-PD-L1) treatment. The receptors were gathered from a man aged 45 to 65 with urothelial cancer.

The J gene is TRBJ2-7, the V gene TRBV18, with D possibly TRBD2 on 6 matching bases. V lost 0 bases and J lost 3, with 12 bases in between. CDR3 length equals 15 residues. The germline gives CDR1 KGHSH, CDR2 LQKENI. CDR3 protein: CASSPPSSGFYEQYF. CDR3 bases: TGTGCCAGCTCACCACCGTCCAGCGGGTTCTACGAGCAGTACTTC.

This clone occurred a few times. J is TRBJ2-2 and V is TRBV7-9; TRBD2 might be the D (6 bases). The V gene's germline CDR1 is SEHNR and CDR2 FQNEAQ (reference sequence). V shed 8 bases and J shed 2 bases, with 12 bases lying between them. CDR3 length equals 14 residues. For the CDR3, the DNA is TGTGCCAGCCCGCGGGGCGTTAACACCGGGGAGCTGTTTTTT. Encoded protein: CASPRGVNTGELFF.

V usage is TRBV5-4 and J usage is TRBJ2-3; a weak D match, TRBD2 (5 bases). In germline, CDR1 is SGHNT, CDR2 YYREEE (reference sequence). V shed 4 bases and J shed 4 bases, with 16 bases lying between them. The CDR3 totals 15 residues. The CDR3 is CASSGKWERADTQYF. The CDR3 DNA reads TGTGCCAGCAGCGGGAAGTGGGAGAGGGCAGATACGCAGTATTTT.